The 17 T cell receptor beta chains below come from one sample, sequenced in a study of post-analysis software for immune sequencing data. Presence of unique molecular identifiers characterized the TCR beta cDNA libraries. TCRdb fed the PCR reads into MiXCR, producing one record per CDR3 protein. The sample includes roughly 800,000 distinct CDR3 sequences, just over 45% seen only once; the top ten take roughly 4.9%. Study conclusions and caveats: TRBV5-6, TRBV5-1 and TRBV20-1 were among a few TRBV segments more frequent in patients than controls.

These receptors' targets are unknown. Sample: blood. The source is a girl under 18 with multiple sclerosis.

The CDR3 nucleotides read TGTGCCAGCAGCCAGTCGGGGTCCTTGCAGTATTTT. This translates into CASSQSGSLQYF. The rearrangement uses TRBV7-2 and TRBJ2-3, with D maybe TRBD2 (5 bases). The CDR3 loop spans 12 amino acids. Germline values: CDR1 SGHTA, CDR2 FQGNSA. V lost 5 bases and J 11 bases, leaving 14 bases between the germline ends.

The chain combines TRBV7-3 with TRBJ2-1; 12 bases map to TRBD2. Germline CDR1 and CDR2: SGHTA and FQGTGA. Losses at the gene ends were 8 bases for V and 9 bases for J; bases not matched to a gene: 11. CDR3 size: 15 residues. CDR3 region: CASGQGGLAGTEQFF. The CDR3 nucleotides are TGTGCCAGCGGACAGGGCGGACTAGCGGGGACTGAGCAGTTCTTC.

V usage is TRBV29-1 and J usage is TRBJ1-1; D may be TRBD1 (6 bases). Trimming took off 3 bases at V and 0 bases at J, with 20 bases between the two ends. The germline V gene encodes CDR1 SQVTM and CDR2 ANQGSEA. There are 17 residues in the CDR3. The CDR3 protein is CSVDWPRDTFLNTEAFF. The CDR3 bases are TGCAGCGTTGATTGGCCCCGGGACACCTTTTTGAACACTGAAGCTTTCTTT.

The chain employs TRBV4-2 and TRBJ2-7; 15 nucleotides align to TRBD2. Germline CDR1 LGHNA, CDR2 YNFKEQ. With 0 bases clipped from V and 9 bases from J, the junction kept 12 bases outside the gene matches. The CDR3 spans 18 residues. The CDR3 reads CASSQDPGTSGRPRVQYF. As DNA, the CDR3 is TGTGCCAGCAGCCAAGACCCAGGGACTAGCGGGAGGCCCCGGGTGCAGTACTTC.

The chain employs TRBV4-1 and TRBJ2-4; D is undetermined. Trimming took 0 bases from V and 0 from J, leaving 6 bases between them. The CDR3 spans 15 residues. CDR1 and CDR2 from the germline V gene are MGHRA and YSYEKL. CDR3 nucleotide sequence: TGCGCCAGCAGCCAAGAGGGCTTAGCCAAAAACATTCAGTACTTC. Amino acid sequence: CASSQEGLAKNIQYF.

In DNA form, the CDR3 reads TGCAGCTCTCGACTAGCGGGAACGGGGGCAGATACGCAGTATTTT. Its translation is CSSRLAGTGADTQYF. The J gene is TRBJ2-3, the V gene TRBV29-1, with TRBD2 identical over 11 bases. Germline-derived CDR1 and CDR2 are SQVTM and ANQGSEA. This CDR3 has 15 residues. V dropped 8 bases and J dropped 4; count of bases not matched to a gene: 11.

V gene TRBV20-1 combines with J gene TRBJ2-5; weak D call: TRBD1 (6 bases). CDR3 length: 16 residues. The germline V and J ends were trimmed by 1 base and 2 bases, with 17 bases remaining between them. Germline V CDR1 and CDR2: DFQATT, SNEGSKA (reference sequence). The CDR3 reads CSARAFSPGAQETQYF. As DNA, the CDR3 is TGCAGTGCTAGAGCCTTTTCCCCAGGGGCTCAAGAGACCCAGTACTTC.

This clonotype has a handful of counts. The rearrangement joins TRBV24-1 to TRBJ2-5; TRBD1 matches 7 bases. CDR3 size: 14 residues. With V trimmed by 3 bases and J by 4 bases, 4 bases remained unmatched. Germline V CDR1 and CDR2: KGHDR, SFDVKD. The DNA for the CDR3 is TGTGCCACCAGTGATCAAAGACAGGGAGAGACCCAGTACTTC. It specifies CATSDQRQGETQYF.

The V call is TRBV4-3, the J call TRBJ2-3; possible D gene TRBD2, 7 bases. The germline V and J ends were trimmed by 0 bases and 5 bases, with 15 bases remaining between them. The CDR3 spans 16 residues. In germline, CDR1 is LGHNA, CDR2 YSLEER. CDR3 protein: CASSQENGGLVDTQYF. The CDR3 DNA sequence: TGCGCCAGCAGCCAAGAAAACGGGGGGCTTGTAGATACGCAGTATTTT.

This sequence joins TRBV5-6 and TRBJ2-5; D could derive from TRBD1 or TRBD2 (6 bases each). Germline lookup yields CDR1 SGHDT and CDR2 YYEEEE. Trimming pared 6 bases from V and 7 bases from J, leaving 16 bases between. The CDR3 contains 13 residues. CDR3 amino acids: CASIIGGGGTQYF. In DNA form, the CDR3 reads TGTGCCAGCATCATAGGGGGAGGAGGGACCCAGTACTTC.

The chain has TRBV27 and TRBJ1-1; 8 positions agree with TRBD1. The CDR3 has 16 amino acids. Germline V gives CDR1 MNHEY, CDR2 SMNVEV (reference sequence). J gave up 4 bases and V 5 bases, and 12 bases lay outside the gene matches. The CDR3 region is CASSIGYRGKGTEAFF. CDR3 DNA sequence: TGTGCCAGCAGTATAGGCTACAGGGGGAAAGGCACTGAAGCTTTCTTT.

V gene TRBV24-1 combines with J gene TRBJ2-6, with D perhaps given as TRBD1 or TRBD2 (5 bases each). This CDR3 has 18 amino acids. The germline V gene has CDR1 KGHDR and CDR2 SFDVKD. Trimming took 6 bases from V and 0 from J, leaving 17 bases between them. CDR3 nucleotides: TGTGCCACCAGTTCATCTACAGGACTTTACTCTGGGGCCAACGTCCTGACTTTC. Protein product: CATSSSTGLYSGANVLTF.

The rearrangement uses TRBV7-8 and TRBJ2-6, with D perhaps matching TRBD2 (5 bases). The CDR3 spans 16 residues. The germline V and J ends were trimmed by 2 bases and 4 bases, with 12 bases remaining between them. The germline V gene encodes CDR1 SGHVS and CDR2 FQNEAQ. The CDR3 region is CASSLFGSGGANVLTF. CDR3 in DNA: TGTGCCAGCAGCTTATTTGGGAGTGGAGGGGCCAACGTCCTGACTTTC.

This clonotype appeared a few times. The chain has TRBV5-1 and TRBJ2-7; 7 bases are shared with TRBD1. V shed 2 bases, J shed 0 bases, and the junction held 5 bases outside the gene matches. The CDR3 loop spans 15 amino acids. Germline loops: CDR1 SGHRS, CDR2 YFSETQ. The CDR3 loop is CASSFVGTDSYEQYF. The CDR3 DNA reads as TGCGCCAGCAGCTTCGTCGGGACAGACTCCTACGAGCAGTACTTC.

The chain joins TRBV28 to TRBJ2-5, with 8 bases that match TRBD2. Per the germline V gene, CDR1 is MDHEN and CDR2 is SYDVKM. This CDR3 spans 15 amino acids. J was trimmed by 2 bases and V by 4 bases; bases with no gene match: 6. The CDR3 coding sequence is TGTGCCAGCAGTTCTGTCGCTAGCGGGCAAGAGACCCAGTACTTC. Translating it yields CASSSVASGQETQYF. Variable domain in full (rest from reference TRBV28 and TRBJ2-5): DVKVTQSSRYLVKRTGEKVFLECVQDMDHENMFWYRQDPGLGLRLIYFSYDVKMKEKGDIPEGYSVSREKKERFSLILESASTNQTSMYLCASSSVASGQETQYFGPGTRLLVL.

The J gene is TRBJ1-6, the V gene TRBV18; 7 bases are shared with TRBD1. From germline, CDR1 is KGHSH and CDR2 LQKENI. This CDR3 comprises 16 residues. V shed 6 bases, J shed 6 bases, and the junction held 11 bases outside the gene matches. This CDR3 reads CASSYDATGTNSPLHF. The CDR3 coding sequence is TGTGCCAGCTCGTATGATGCGACAGGGACTAATTCACCCCTCCACTTT.

The J gene is TRBJ2-1, the V gene TRBV7-2; possible D gene TRBD2, 6 bases. CDR1 is SGHTA and CDR2 is FQGNSA in the germline V gene. The CDR3 consists of 16 residues. V gave up 5 bases and J gave up 2 bases, with 16 bases separating them. The CDR3 bases are TGTGCCAGCAGCCCCCAGGGAGGTCTGGCCTACAATGAGCAGTTCTTC. It yields the protein CASSPQGGLAYNEQFF.